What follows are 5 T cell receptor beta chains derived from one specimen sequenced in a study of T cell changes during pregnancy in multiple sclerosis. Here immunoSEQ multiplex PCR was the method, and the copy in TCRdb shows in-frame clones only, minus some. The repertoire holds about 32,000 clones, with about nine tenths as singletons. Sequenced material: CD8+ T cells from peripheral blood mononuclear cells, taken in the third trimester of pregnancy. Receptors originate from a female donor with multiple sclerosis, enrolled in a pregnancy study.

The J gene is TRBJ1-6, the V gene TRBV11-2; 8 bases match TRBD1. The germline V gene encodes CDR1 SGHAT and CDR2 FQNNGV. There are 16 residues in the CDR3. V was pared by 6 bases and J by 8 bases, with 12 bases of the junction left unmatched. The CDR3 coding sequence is TGTGCCAGCAGACACGACCCGGGACAGGTTGATTCACCCCTCCACTTT. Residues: CASRHDPGQVDSPLHF.

CDR3 region: CATSRDARGRGSYEQYF. The CDR3 bases are TGTGCCACCAGCAGAGATGCTAGGGGCAGAGGCTCCTACGAGCAGTACTTC. The chain carries TRBV15 and TRBJ2-7; perhaps TRBD1 as D (5 bases). V lost 0 bases to trimming and J lost 0 bases, with 15 bases between them. Germline assignment: CDR1 LNHNV and CDR2 YYDKDF (reference sequence). There are 17 residues in the CDR3.

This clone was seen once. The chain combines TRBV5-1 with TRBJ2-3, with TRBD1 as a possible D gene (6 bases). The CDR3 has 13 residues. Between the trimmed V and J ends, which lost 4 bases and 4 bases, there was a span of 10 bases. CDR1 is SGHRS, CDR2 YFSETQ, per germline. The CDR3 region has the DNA TGCGCCAGCAGCCTCTACAGGGCAGATACGCAGTATTTT. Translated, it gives CASSLYRADTQYF.

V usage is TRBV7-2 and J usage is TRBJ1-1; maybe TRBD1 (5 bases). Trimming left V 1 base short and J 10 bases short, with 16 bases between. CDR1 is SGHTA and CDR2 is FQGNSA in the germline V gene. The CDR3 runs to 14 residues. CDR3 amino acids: CASSLGVGGRGAFF. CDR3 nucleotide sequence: TGTGCCAGCAGCTTAGGGGTTGGGGGGAGGGGAGCTTTCTTT.

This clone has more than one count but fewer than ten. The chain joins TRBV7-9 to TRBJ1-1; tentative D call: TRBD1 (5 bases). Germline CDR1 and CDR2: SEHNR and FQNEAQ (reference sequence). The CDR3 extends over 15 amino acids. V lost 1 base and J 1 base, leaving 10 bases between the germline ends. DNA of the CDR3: TGTGCCAGCAGCTTAGTAGGGGCTGAGAACACTGAAGCTTTCTTT. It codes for CASSLVGAENTEAFF.